The 21 T cell receptor beta chains reported below all come from one sample, sequenced in a study of T-cell reconstitution after alpha-beta-depleted transplantation in children. It was with unique molecular identifiers that the TCRbeta library was prepared. In TCRdb, the PCR reads were re-called with MiXCR into one record per CDR3 protein. This sample has some 200,000 distinct CDR3 sequences, with approximately 9% found just once. This sample comprised PBMCs from the stem cell graft donor, obtained from the stem cell graft. These receptor sequences come from a human donor who donated a stem cell graft to a child with acute lymphoblastic leukemia.

This clonotype was seen a few times. The chain is built from TRBV11-2 and TRBJ2-7, with D perhaps matching TRBD1 (6 bases). This CDR3 has 15 residues. The V gene lost 0 bases and the J gene lost 0 bases, with 9 bases spanning the gap. CDR1 and CDR2 (germline): SGHAT, FQNNGV. The CDR3 reads CASSLDGTHSYEQYF. The CDR3 DNA follows: TGTGCCAGCAGCTTAGACGGGACACACTCCTACGAGCAGTACTTC.

This clonotype has a count of ten or more. The chain combines TRBV27 with TRBJ2-1; D remains ambiguous. This CDR3 spans 17 amino acids. Trimming stripped 0 bases from V and 0 bases from J, with 12 bases between. CDR1 is MNHEY and CDR2 is SMNVEV in the germline V gene (reference sequence). The chain's CDR3 is CASSLSSASSSYNEQFF. The CDR3 DNA follows: TGTGCCAGCAGTTTATCTTCCGCCTCAAGCTCCTACAATGAGCAGTTCTTC.

A remark on this clonotype: One base away lies a much larger clone, so this may be a sequencing read error. The genes are TRBV15 and TRBJ2-2; D is ambiguous. Trimming shortened V by 2 bases and J by 10 bases, and 8 bases separated the two germline ends. From germline, CDR1 is LNHNV and CDR2 YYDKDF (reference sequence). The CDR3 contains 12 residues. The CDR3 spells CATSRHETELFF. The CDR3, as DNA: TGTGCCACCAGCAGACACGAAACGGAGCTGTTTTTT.

This clonotype was picked up many times. V usage is TRBV12-3 or TRBV12-4 and J usage is TRBJ1-5; 7 bases are shared with TRBD1. The J segment lost 1 base and the V segment lost 5 bases, leaving 8 bases of the junction unmatched. The CDR3 covers 16 residues. Here the CDR3 DNA reads TGTGCCAGCAGTCGGCAGACAGGGCTGAGCAATCAGCCCCAGCATTTT. This encodes CASSRQTGLSNQPQHF.

This clonotype has a count of ten or more. The rearrangement uses TRBV4-2 and TRBJ1-5, with unresolved D. The V and J ends lost 0 bases and 2 bases respectively, with 2 bases between them. Germline V gene data show CDR1 as LGHNA and CDR2 as YNFKEQ. CDR3 length: 13 amino acids. The chain's CDR3 is CASSQDGNQPQHF. CDR3 nucleotides: TGTGCCAGCAGCCAAGACGGCAATCAGCCCCAGCATTTT.

In this sample, this clonotype turned up many times. The rearrangement uses TRBV15 and TRBJ1-2; D is perhaps TRBD1 (6 bases). V lost 0 bases and J lost 7, with 18 bases in between. Germline V gene lookup returns CDR1 LNHNV and CDR2 YYDKDF (reference sequence). The CDR3 loop spans 16 amino acids. In DNA, the CDR3 is TGTGCCACCAGCAGAGACTATCCTACAGGGAAAGGTGGCTACACCTTC. Protein product: CATSRDYPTGKGGYTF.

V gene TRBV20-1 combines with J gene TRBJ1-5, with a tentative D call TRBD1 (5 bases). The CDR3 spans 17 residues. Trimming removed 6 bases at V and 1 base at J, with 22 bases between. Germline V gives CDR1 DFQATT, CDR2 SNEGSKA (reference sequence). The CDR3 bases are TGCAGTGCGTATCAGATGAGGACACGGGAAAGCAATCAGCCCCAGCATTTT. It specifies CSAYQMRTRESNQPQHF.

This clonotype was counted ten times or more. V and J are TRBV12-3 or TRBV12-4 and TRBJ2-7, with a possible D match to TRBD1 (6 bases). Trimming cost V 6 bases and J 0 bases, with 15 bases left between them. The CDR3 is made up of 15 amino acids. The CDR3 region is CASSRVDRTSYEQYF. The CDR3 DNA is TGTGCCAGCAGCAGAGTCGACAGGACCTCCTACGAGCAGTACTTC.

This clonotype came up a few times. The rearrangement joins TRBV10-3 to TRBJ1-5, with a possible D match to TRBD1 (5 bases). The CDR3 sequence is 17 residues long. V lost 0 bases, J lost 3 bases, and 15 bases lay in between. Germline values: CDR1 ENHRY, CDR2 SYGVKD. CDR3 sequence: CAISESYDRTINQPQHF. DNA for the CDR3: TGTGCCATCAGTGAGTCTTATGACCGGACAATCAATCAGCCCCAGCATTTT.

This clonotype was detected only a few times. This chain uses TRBV5-1 with TRBJ2-7; no clear D gene. This CDR3 comprises 16 residues. Deletions cut 1 base from V and 2 bases from J, with 16 bases between. Germline V lookup: CDR1 SGHRS, CDR2 YFSETQ. In DNA, the CDR3 is TGCGCCAGCAGCTTGTCTGCGGCCCGAAACCCCTACGAGCAGTACTTC. This gives the protein CASSLSAARNPYEQYF.

J is TRBJ2-2 and V is TRBV5-4; D possibly uses TRBD1 or TRBD2 (6 bases each). Germline assignment: CDR1 SGHNT and CDR2 YYREEE (reference sequence). Deletions cut 2 bases from V and 1 base from J, with 9 bases between. The CDR3 runs 15 residues. The CDR3 sequence: CASSLGGLNTGELFF. CDR3 nucleotide sequence: TGTGCCAGCAGCTTAGGGGGGTTGAACACCGGGGAGCTGTTTTTT.

Many counts were recorded for this clonotype. The rearrangement uses TRBV5-1 and TRBJ2-7; D might be TRBD2 (5 bases). The V gene lost 0 bases and the J gene lost 6 bases, with 7 bases spanning the gap. The CDR3 is 12 residues long. Germline CDR1 reads SGHRS; CDR2 reads YFSETQ. CDR3 in DNA: TGCGCCAGCAGCTTGGCCGGGATCGAGCAGTACTTC. This gives the protein CASSLAGIEQYF.

The chain is built from TRBV19 and TRBJ2-1, with D unclear. The CDR3 has 14 amino acids. V lost 6 bases to trimming and J lost 5 bases, with 14 bases between them. Germline lookup yields CDR1 LNHDA and CDR2 SQIVND (reference sequence). CDR3 amino acids: CASSWATPDNEQFF. DNA of the CDR3: TGTGCCAGTAGCTGGGCTACTCCTGACAATGAGCAGTTCTTC.

There are many counts of this clonotype. This chain connects TRBV20-1 to TRBJ2-2; 8 bases match TRBD2. V lost 3 bases to trimming and J lost 3 bases; unmatched junction nucleotides: 3. The CDR3 spans 14 residues. CDR1 is DFQATT and CDR2 is SNEGSKA in the germline V gene (reference sequence). The CDR3 coding sequence is TGCAGTGCTAGGTTAGCGGGGTACACCGGGGAGCTGTTTTTT. As protein: CSARLAGYTGELFF.

The chain couples TRBV12-3 or TRBV12-4 to TRBJ1-5; no clear D. The CDR3 totals 16 residues. Trimming left V 2 bases short and J 0 bases short, with 11 bases between. As DNA, the CDR3 is TGTGCCAGCAGTTTAAGTGACCATTATAGCAATCAGCCCCAGCATTTT. This translates into CASSLSDHYSNQPQHF.

This clonotype has ten or more counts. The chain links TRBV6-5 to TRBJ1-4, with a tentative D call TRBD1 (6 bases). CDR1 is MNHEY and CDR2 is SVGAGI in the germline V gene. V dropped 2 bases and J dropped 2 bases, with 21 bases sitting between them. The CDR3 runs to 19 residues. CDR3 protein: CASSYDIFEPGATNEKLFF. The CDR3 coding sequence is TGTGCCAGCAGTTACGACATTTTTGAACCAGGGGCCACTAATGAAAAACTGTTTTTT.

This rearrangement joins TRBV25-1 to TRBJ1-1; no reliable D call. The CDR3 spans 12 residues. CDR1 is MGHDK and CDR2 is SYGVNS in the germline V gene. V lost 4 bases, J lost 7 bases, and 10 bases lay in between. The CDR3 loop is CASSAPSHEAFF. As DNA, the CDR3 is TGTGCCAGCAGTGCCCCCTCCCATGAAGCTTTCTTT. Full variable domain (outside the CDR3, taken from reference TRBV25-1 and TRBJ1-1): EADIYQTPRYLVIGTGKKITLECSQTMGHDKMYWYQQDPGMELHLIHYSYGVNSTEKGDLSSESTVSRIRTEHFPLTLESARPSHTSQYLCASSAPSHEAFFGQGTRLTVV.

This clonotype was observed once. This chain connects TRBV5-6 to TRBJ2-3; D unresolved. This CDR3 spans 15 amino acids. Germline CDR1 and CDR2: SGHDT and YYEEEE. The ends were cut back, 0 bases at V and 2 bases at J, with 10 bases in the middle. The CDR3 DNA is TGTGCCAGCAGCTTGGGTGGGGTATTCACAGATACGCAGTATTTT. Translated, it gives CASSLGGVFTDTQYF.

J is TRBJ2-1 and V is TRBV14; the D gene is possibly TRBD2 (5 bases). The CDR3 length is 13 residues. In germline, CDR1 is SGHDN, CDR2 FVKESK. V lost 1 base, J lost 7 bases, and 8 bases lay in between. The CDR3 loop reads CASSQVRGNEQFF. CDR3 bases: TGTGCCAGCAGCCAAGTACGAGGGAATGAGCAGTTCTTC.

This clonotype turned up a few times. The chain has TRBV12-3 or TRBV12-4 and TRBJ2-3, with TRBD1 matching 7 bases. The CDR3 covers 14 residues. After removal of 4 bases from V and 2 bases from J, the junction contained 3 bases not matched to a gene. This chain's CDR3 is CASSSRGYTDTQYF. CDR3 sequence (DNA): TGTGCCAGCAGTTCCAGGGGGTACACAGATACGCAGTATTTT.

This clonotype was seen many times. This chain joins TRBV12-3 or TRBV12-4 and TRBJ2-2, with D unresolved. V was trimmed by 8 bases and J by 0 bases, leaving 13 bases between them. The CDR3 is 15 amino acids. This chain's CDR3 is CASRRQTPNTGELFF. The CDR3 DNA is TGTGCCAGCCGACGGCAGACACCGAACACCGGGGAGCTGTTTTTT.